The 28 T cell receptor beta chains reported below all come from one sample, sequenced in a study of T cell responses to AZD1222 COVID-19 vaccine (dated by TCRdb to the early 2020s). The library was made by the immunoSEQ multiplex PCR assay. Drawn from immuneACCESS, this table holds only the in-frame rearrangements with V and J called that TCRdb kept. Clones are partly lost; checked studies trace under half to an unresolved V gene and leave the rest unexplained. This sample holds some 120,000 clones; roughly nine tenths were observed only once. The top ten hold around 1.4% of the sample. The time point label for this specimen denotes: about 28 days (+/-7) after the second vaccine dose. The sequenced sample was peripheral blood, obtained 28 days after the second AZD1222 dose. The receptor source for this set is an adult who received the AZD1222 COVID-19 vaccine.

V gene TRBV11-2 combines with J gene TRBJ2-3; D is unresolved. Trimming left V 5 bases short and J 1 base short, with 10 bases between. Germline assignment: CDR1 SGHAT and CDR2 FQNNGV. The CDR3 covers 14 residues. This chain's CDR3 is CASSLGPRTDTQYF. The CDR3 DNA reads TGTGCCAGCAGCCTTGGGCCCCGCACAGATACGCAGTATTTT.

This clone appeared once. This chain connects TRBV5-6 to TRBJ2-3, with 8 bases that match TRBD1. The ends lost 4 bases at V and 6 bases at J; junction bases unmatched: 4. The germline CDR1 and CDR2 sequences are SGHDT and YYEEEE. This CDR3 is 13 amino acids long. The CDR3 loop reads CASSAQGADTQYF. The CDR3 DNA reads TGTGCCAGCAGCGCGCAGGGGGCTGATACGCAGTATTTT.

The chain is built from TRBV28 and TRBJ1-5; D gene ambiguous. The CDR3 is made up of 10 amino acids. Trimming pared 2 bases from V and 16 bases from J, leaving 9 bases between. CDR1 is MDHEN, CDR2 SYDVKM, per germline. Here the CDR3 DNA reads TGTGCCAGCAGTTTAATCAGGTTACATTTT. Its translation: CASSLIRLHF.

Here the CDR3 DNA reads TGTGCCAGCAGCATACTTACAGGGTACGCTTTCTTT. Protein product: CASSILTGYAFF. The rearrangement joins TRBV7-8 to TRBJ1-1, with D perhaps matching TRBD1 (6 bases). The CDR3 is 12 amino acids. V lost 5 bases and J 11 bases, leaving 15 bases between the germline ends. Per the germline V gene, CDR1 is SGHVS and CDR2 is FQNEAQ.

V and J are TRBV29-1 and TRBJ2-1; 10 positions agree with TRBD2. The CDR3 loop spans 16 amino acids. V shed 5 bases and J 0 bases; nucleotides not matched to a gene: 7. CDR1 is SQVTM and CDR2 is ANQGSEA in the germline V gene. The CDR3 bases are TGCAGCGTTACTAGCGGGATTTATAGCTCCTACAATGAGCAGTTCTTC. Translated, it gives CSVTSGIYSSYNEQFF.

The chain joins TRBV15 to TRBJ1-2; D not resolved. This CDR3 region has 16 residues. Trimming cost V 3 bases and J 0 bases, with 14 bases left between them. CDR1 and CDR2 from the germline V gene are LNHNV and YYDKDF (reference sequence). CDR3 nucleotide sequence: TGTGCCACCAGCAGCTCACAGATTACGACTAACTATGGCTACACCTTC. Amino acids: CATSSSQITTNYGYTF.

The rearrangement links TRBV19 to TRBJ2-2; D perhaps matches TRBD1 (6 bases). The length of the CDR3 is 15 residues. Germline V gives CDR1 LNHDA, CDR2 SQIVND (reference sequence). Trimming removed 3 bases from V and 5 bases from J, with 13 bases in between. The CDR3 sequence: CASSIGQGLTGELFF. The CDR3 DNA is TGTGCCAGTAGTATCGGGCAGGGGTTAACCGGGGAGCTGTTTTTT.

V and J are TRBV6-1 and TRBJ2-7, with D hard to call. CDR1 and CDR2 (germline): MNHNS, SASEGT. CDR3 length: 14 residues. V lost 1 base to trimming and J lost 1 base, with 8 bases between them. The CDR3 loop is CASSEVWDSYEQYF. CDR3 nucleotide sequence: TGTGCCAGCAGTGAAGTATGGGATTCCTACGAGCAGTACTTC.

The gene calls are TRBV29-1 and TRBJ2-7; 8 bases agree with TRBD1. The CDR3 has 13 residues. Germline V CDR1 and CDR2: SQVTM, ANQGSEA. V gave up 6 bases and J gave up 0 bases; unmatched junction bases: 4. The CDR3 sequence: CSVTGGGSYEQYF. Written as DNA, the CDR3 is TGCAGCGTCACAGGGGGAGGCTCCTACGAGCAGTACTTC.

This chain connects TRBV14 to TRBJ2-7; the match to TRBD2 covers 11 bases. The germline V gene encodes CDR1 SGHDN and CDR2 FVKESK. The CDR3 totals 19 residues. V dropped 1 base and J dropped 1; count of bases not matched to a gene: 12. CDR3 sequence (DNA): TGTGCCAGCAGCCAAGCTTATAGCGGGAGGGCCCGCGCTTCCTACGAGCAGTACTTC. This encodes CASSQAYSGRARASYEQYF.

The rearrangement links TRBV19 to TRBJ1-2; D remains ambiguous. Germline CDR1 is LNHDA and CDR2 is SQIVND (reference sequence). The CDR3 loop spans 12 amino acids. V was cut by 4 bases and J by 4 bases, with 7 bases left in between. The CDR3 region is CASSTSGYGYTF. CDR3 DNA sequence: TGTGCCAGTAGTACCTCAGGCTATGGCTACACCTTC.

This rearrangement joins TRBV12-3 or TRBV12-4 to TRBJ2-7, with unresolved D. Trimming took off 2 bases at V and 3 bases at J, with 5 bases between the two ends. This CDR3 spans 12 amino acids. Here the CDR3 DNA reads TGTGCCAGCAGTTTAAGTAACTACGAGCAGTACTTC. Its protein is CASSLSNYEQYF.

The rearrangement links TRBV30 to TRBJ2-7; 8 positions agree with TRBD1. The CDR3 is 13 residues long. Germline V gives CDR1 GTSNPN, CDR2 SVGIG (reference sequence). Trimming at V came to 3 bases and at J to 6 bases, leaving 7 bases not matched to a gene. CDR3 coding DNA: TGTGCCTGGAGCACGGGACAGGCGGCCGAGCAGTACTTC. This encodes CAWSTGQAAEQYF.

The rearrangement joins TRBV5-1 to TRBJ1-4; the match to TRBD1 covers 7 bases. The CDR3 spans 14 residues. Per the germline V gene, CDR1 is SGHRS and CDR2 is YFSETQ. V was clipped by 4 bases and J by 3 bases; unmatched bases: 3. The CDR3 region is CASSPQGANEKLFF. CDR3 nucleotide sequence: TGCGCCAGCAGCCCCCAGGGGGCTAATGAAAAACTGTTTTTT.

The chain recombines TRBV21-1 with TRBJ2-7; the table gives TRBD2 as D, unverified against the DNA. TRBV21-1 is a listed pseudogene. This CDR3 is 14 amino acids long. The CDR3 DNA reads TGTGCCAGCCTATGGACTAGCGGGACCTACGAGCAGTACTTC. Encoded protein: CASLWTSGTYEQYF.

Regarding this clone: Different DNA sequences within this sample yield the same CDR3. The rearrangement joins TRBV28 to TRBJ1-1, with a tentative D call TRBD1 (6 bases). CDR1 and CDR2 from the germline V gene are MDHEN and SYDVKM. Trimming took 4 bases from V and 1 from J, leaving 10 bases between them. The CDR3 is made up of 14 amino acids. The CDR3 loop is CASSSGQTNTEAFF. CDR3 bases: TGTGCCAGCAGTTCTGGACAGACGAACACTGAAGCTTTCTTT.

This sequence joins TRBV7-2 and TRBJ1-1; perhaps TRBD1 as D (5 bases). Germline loops: CDR1 SGHTA, CDR2 FQGNSA. CDR3 length equals 14 residues. V lost 2 bases to trimming and J lost 6 bases, with 13 bases between them. The CDR3 is CASSLRQSTSEAFF. The DNA for the CDR3 is TGTGCCAGCAGCTTACGACAGAGTACATCTGAAGCTTTCTTT.

The chain uses TRBV11-2 and TRBJ2-7; D unresolved. V gave up 0 bases and J gave up 6 bases, with 15 bases separating them. This CDR3 spans 15 amino acids. Germline CDR1 is SGHAT and CDR2 is FQNNGV. The CDR3 nucleotides are TGTGCCAGCAGCTTAGATTTCCAGGTTTTACGCGAGCAGTACTTC. This codes for CASSLDFQVLREQYF.

The chain uses TRBV21-1 and TRBJ2-7; the table's TRBD1 call for D was not verified on the DNA. TRBV21-1 is classified as a pseudogene. The CDR3 runs to 16 residues. The CDR3, as DNA: TGTGCCAGCAGCAAAGCCGGGACAGGGTCCTCCTACGAGCAGTACTTC. This encodes CASSKAGTGSSYEQYF.

This sequence joins TRBV5-1 and TRBJ2-1, with TRBD2 as a possible D gene (5 bases). This CDR3 contains 16 residues. Germline V lookup: CDR1 SGHRS, CDR2 YFSETQ. V was shortened by 0 bases and J by 2 bases, with 12 bases between the two germline ends. The CDR3 here is CASSLETGRTYNEQFF. CDR3 coding DNA: TGCGCCAGCAGCTTGGAGACGGGAAGAACCTACAATGAGCAGTTCTTC.

The CDR3 protein is CASSLRGGNNQPQHF. CDR3 bases: TGTGCCAGCAGCTTACGGGGGGGGAACAATCAGCCCCAGCATTTT. J is TRBJ1-5 and V is TRBV7-2, with a weak D call TRBD1 (5 bases). Germline V gene sequence: CDR1 SGHTA, CDR2 FQGNSA. This CDR3 region has 15 residues. Trimming shortened V by 2 bases and J by 3 bases, and 11 bases separated the two germline ends.

The chain recombines TRBV28 with TRBJ1-6; no clear D gene. From germline, CDR1 is MDHEN and CDR2 SYDVKM. The CDR3 has 17 residues. With 4 bases removed from V and 4 bases from J, the gap between germline ends came to 17 bases. In DNA form, the CDR3 reads TGTGCCAGCAGTTCCCCCCCGGGAGGGTGGTATAATTCACCCCTCCACTTT. Translation: CASSSPPGGWYNSPLHF.

This chain joins TRBV16 and TRBJ1-5, with D hard to call. The CDR3 totals 13 residues. V was trimmed by 2 bases and J by 4 bases, leaving 6 bases between them. From germline, CDR1 is KGHSY and CDR2 FQNENV. The DNA of the CDR3 is TGTGCCAGCAGCCAAAACCGAAATCAGCCCCAGCATTTT. Translated, it gives CASSQNRNQPQHF. Using reference TRBV16 and TRBJ1-5 for the parts outside the CDR3, the full variable domain is GEEVAQTPKHLVRGEGQKAKLYCAPIKGHSYVFWYQQVLKNEFKFLISFQNENVFDETGMPKERFSAKCLPNSPCSLEIQATKLEDSAVYFCASSQNRNQPQHFGDGTRLSIL.

The rearrangement links TRBV11-3 to TRBJ2-3; D gene unclear. The ends were cut back, 0 bases at V and 6 bases at J, with 4 bases in the middle. From germline, CDR1 is SGHNT and CDR2 YENEEA. This CDR3 is 12 amino acids long. CDR3 loop: CASSLDVDTQYF. The CDR3 region has the DNA TGTGCCAGCAGCTTAGATGTGGATACGCAGTATTTT.

The chain links TRBV21-1 to TRBJ2-7. TRBV21-1 is given as a pseudogene. This CDR3 spans 12 amino acids. In nucleotides, the CDR3 is TGTGCCAGCACCGAAAGTACGTACGAGCAGTACTTC. This translates into CASTESTYEQYF.

The chain joins TRBV19 to TRBJ1-5; no reliable D call. V dropped 9 bases and J dropped 7 bases, with 13 bases sitting between them. Germline CDR1 LNHDA, CDR2 SQIVND (reference sequence). The CDR3 length is 12 residues. The CDR3 coding sequence is TGTGCCAGCTCAATACCGGGCCAGCCCCAGCATTTT. Amino acid sequence: CASSIPGQPQHF.

This clone has only one observation. This chain uses TRBV28 with TRBJ1-1, with D unclear. V dropped 6 bases and J dropped 0 bases, with 8 bases sitting between them. This CDR3 has 13 residues. Germline V gene sequence: CDR1 MDHEN, CDR2 SYDVKM. The CDR3 nucleotides read TGTGCCAGCAGCCCGTATATGAACACTGAAGCTTTCTTT. It translates to CASSPYMNTEAFF.

This chain links TRBV7-6 with TRBJ2-7; TRBD2 is a possible D gene (5 bases). The CDR3 totals 15 residues. Trimming removed 5 bases at V and 7 bases at J, with 21 bases between. Germline V gene sequence: CDR1 SGHVS, CDR2 FNYEAQ. In DNA, the CDR3 is TGTGCCAGCAGCATGAGCGAACCCCCGGCGGGTGAGCAGTACTTC. It yields the protein CASSMSEPPAGEQYF.